The clone carrying this TCR beta chain was found a few times. Participant ages covered about 18 to 89 years across 24 US areas. This CDR3 has 14 residues. Germline-derived CDR1 and CDR2 are MNHEY and SMNVEV (reference sequence). Trimming removed 8 bases at V and 0 bases at J, with 14 bases between. TCRdb keeps only in-frame clones here, not all; method: immunoSEQ multiplex PCR. The sample lists over 110,000 clones, about nine tenths occurring once. This record comes from a study of blood T cell repertoires in COVID-19. Study summary: The United States, Italy and Spain supplied acute and convalescent COVID-19 samples.

The V gene is TRBV27, the J gene TRBJ2-7, with TRBD2 as a possible D gene (6 bases). The origin of this receptor is a man aged 60-69 years who had recovered from COVID-19. The sample taken for sequencing was PBMCs or T cells enriched from blood (not recorded which). CDR3 nucleotides: TGTGCCAGCTCACGTAGCGGACACTCCTACGAGCAGTACTTC. Its translation is CASSRSGHSYEQYF.